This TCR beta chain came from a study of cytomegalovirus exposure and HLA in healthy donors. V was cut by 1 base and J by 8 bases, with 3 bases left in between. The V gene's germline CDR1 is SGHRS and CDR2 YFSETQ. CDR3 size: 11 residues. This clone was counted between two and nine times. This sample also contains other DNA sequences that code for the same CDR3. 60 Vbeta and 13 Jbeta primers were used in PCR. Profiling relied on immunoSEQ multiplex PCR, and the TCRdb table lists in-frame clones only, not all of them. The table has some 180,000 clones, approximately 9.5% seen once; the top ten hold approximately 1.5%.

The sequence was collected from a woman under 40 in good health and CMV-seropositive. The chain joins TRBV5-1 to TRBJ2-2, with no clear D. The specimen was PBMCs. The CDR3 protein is CASSLYGELFF. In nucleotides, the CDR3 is TGCGCCAGCAGCTTGTATGGGGAGCTGTTTTTT.